Each of the 32 T cell receptor beta chains below was sequenced from the same sample in a study of T cells after yellow fever vaccination. TCRdb re-derived calls from the 5' RACE reads in MiXCR, one entry per CDR3 protein. The sample contains about 330,000 distinct CDR3 sequences, 4.1% of which appear only once. The sample consisted of PBMCs, taken 5 days after the yellow fever booster vaccination. All receptors come from a man between 18 and 29 years old who received the YFV17D yellow fever vaccine.

This clonotype was detected only a few times. A much larger clone differs by one base, so this may be a read error. This rearrangement joins TRBV5-1 to TRBJ1-5, with 9 bases fitting TRBD1. In germline, CDR1 is SGHRS, CDR2 YFSETQ. V was pared by 4 bases and J by 4 bases, with 3 bases of the junction left unmatched. The CDR3 is 14 amino acids. CDR3 sequence reads: CASSTGTGNQPQHF. CDR3 in DNA: TGCGCCAGCAGCACCGGGACAGGGAATCAGCCCCAGCATTTT.

Concerning this clonotype: A much larger clone lies a single base off, so this may be a read error. This chain uses TRBV7-3 with TRBJ2-5; D possibly corresponds to TRBD1 (5 bases). The germline V and J ends were trimmed by 5 bases and 0 bases, with 7 bases remaining between them. Germline CDR1 SGHTA, CDR2 FQGTGA. There are 13 residues in the CDR3. The CDR3 spells CASSPDNQETQYF. In nucleotides, the CDR3 is TGTGCCAGCAGCCCGGACAACCAAGAGACCCAGTACTTC.

This clonotype has just one count. One base away lies a much larger clone, so this may be a sequencing read error. The chain joins TRBV2 to TRBJ2-7; D may be TRBD1 (5 bases). This CDR3 region has 16 residues. From germline, CDR1 is SNHLY and CDR2 FYNNEI. V was trimmed by 1 base and J by 0 bases, leaving 13 bases between them. CDR3 residues: CASSEDRTYFSYEQYV. The CDR3 DNA reads as TGTGCCAGCAGTGAAGACCGGACATACTTCTCCTACGAGCAGTACGTC.

This clonotype appeared a few times. The chain joins TRBV12-3 or TRBV12-4 to TRBJ2-5; 9 positions match TRBD1. Trimming at V came to 6 bases and at J to 5 bases, leaving 7 bases not matched to a gene. CDR3 length: 14 residues. CDR3 DNA: TGTGCCAGCAGGGTGGACAGGGGAGAGGAGACCCAGTACTTC. It codes for CASRVDRGEETQYF.

This clonotype appeared a few times. The chain employs TRBV3-1 and TRBJ1-1; D is perhaps TRBD1 (6 bases). Germline-derived CDR1 and CDR2 are LGHDT and YNNKEL (reference sequence). V was clipped by 2 bases and J by 7 bases, with 11 bases between them. The CDR3 has 13 residues. CDR3 nucleotides: TGTGCCAGCAGCCAATGGGGGCAGGGTGAAGCTTTCTTT. Its translation is CASSQWGQGEAFF.

The table lists this clonotype with a few counts. The chain uses TRBV5-6 and TRBJ1-2, with D maybe TRBD1 (5 bases). V shed 0 bases and J shed 4 bases, with 10 bases lying between them. The CDR3 runs 14 residues. CDR1 and CDR2 (germline): SGHDT, YYEEEE. The CDR3 nucleotides are TGTGCCAGCAGCTTGGCAAGGACATCCTATGGCTACACCTTC. This encodes CASSLARTSYGYTF.

In this sample, this clonotype turned up a few times. The V call is TRBV9, the J call TRBJ2-3; TRBD2 aligns across 9 bases. Germline loops: CDR1 SGDLS, CDR2 YYNGEE. The junction had 8 bases not matched to a gene; V was cut back by 3 bases and J by 3 bases. This CDR3 comprises 16 residues. The CDR3 coding sequence is TGTGCCAGCAGCGATAGACTAGCGGTTGAGACAGATACGCAGTATTTT. It is translated as CASSDRLAVETDTQYF.

The rearrangement uses TRBV7-9 and TRBJ2-5; 8 nucleotides align to TRBD2. Germline assignment: CDR1 SEHNR and CDR2 FQNEAQ (reference sequence). V lost 1 base and J lost 1; bases outside the gene matches: 5. The CDR3 has 16 residues. The CDR3 DNA follows: TGTGCCAGCAGCTTAGGTAGGACTAGCCTCCAAGAGACCCAGTACTTC. It encodes CASSLGRTSLQETQYF.

At least ten counts were recorded for this clonotype. The chain has TRBV29-1 and TRBJ2-7; 8 nucleotides agree with TRBD2. With 6 bases clipped from V and 6 bases from J, the junction kept 4 bases outside the gene matches. The length of the CDR3 is 11 residues. Germline CDR1 reads SQVTM; CDR2 reads ANQGSEA. In nucleotides, the CDR3 is TGCAGCGTCCAGCGGGGGAGCGAGCAGTACTTC. Its protein is CSVQRGSEQYF.

The chain uses TRBV20-1 and TRBJ2-3; 9 bases fit TRBD2. From germline, CDR1 is DFQATT and CDR2 SNEGSKA (reference sequence). V was pared by 2 bases and J by 2 bases, with 11 bases of the junction left unmatched. This CDR3 has 17 residues. This CDR3 is CSARRVSSGGYTDTQYF. Written as DNA, the CDR3 is TGCAGTGCTAGAAGGGTGTCGAGCGGGGGGTACACAGATACGCAGTATTTT.

This clonotype has at least ten counts. The chain joins TRBV18 to TRBJ2-3; unclear D gene. Trimming shortened V by 0 bases and J by 0 bases, and 7 bases separated the two germline ends. Germline V gene data show CDR1 as KGHSH and CDR2 as LQKENI. CDR3 length equals 15 residues. The CDR3 DNA follows: TGTGCCAGCTCACCACCGAGCCGGAGCACAGATACGCAGTATTTT. Its protein product is CASSPPSRSTDTQYF.

A few counts support this clonotype. The CDR3 loop is CASSYSIGGKNIQYF. The CDR3 coding sequence is TGTGCCAGCAGTTACTCGATCGGGGGCAAAAACATTCAGTACTTC. The chain links TRBV6-5 to TRBJ2-4; a weak D match, TRBD2 (6 bases). CDR1 MNHEY and CDR2 SVGAGI come from the germline V gene. This CDR3 is built from 15 residues. Trimming removed 0 bases at V and 3 bases at J, with 9 bases between.

This clonotype has more than one count but fewer than ten. This chain connects TRBV24-1 to TRBJ2-7; 13 bases are shared with TRBD2. Germline V gene sequence: CDR1 KGHDR, CDR2 SFDVKD. The CDR3 is made up of 20 amino acids. Trimming removed 3 bases from V and 4 bases from J; junction bases left unmatched: 17. The DNA for the CDR3 is TGTGCCACCAGTGATCATTCCCCGACTAGCGGGGGGTTCCGGGGGTACGAGCAGTACGTC. Translated, it gives CATSDHSPTSGGFRGYEQYV.

The rearrangement uses TRBV12-3 or TRBV12-4 and TRBJ2-1, with 9 bases aligning to TRBD2. J gave up 2 bases and V 5 bases, and 7 bases lay outside the gene matches. The CDR3 has 16 residues. CDR3 bases: TGTGCCAGCAGTGGACGACTAGCGGCCACCTACAATGAGCAGTTCTTC. Its protein product is CASSGRLAATYNEQFF.

The V and J genes are TRBV27 and TRBJ1-1; D uncertain. In germline, CDR1 is MNHEY, CDR2 SMNVEV (reference sequence). With 5 bases removed from V and 7 bases from J, the gap between germline ends came to 8 bases. This CDR3 has 11 amino acids. The CDR3: CASSNSYEAFF. Here the CDR3 DNA reads TGTGCCAGCAGTAACTCCTATGAAGCTTTCTTT.

This clonotype was recorded at least ten times. The gene calls are TRBV6-5 and TRBJ2-1, with TRBD2 identical over 8 bases. V was pared by 6 bases and J by 9 bases, with 10 bases of the junction left unmatched. CDR1 MNHEY and CDR2 SVGAGI come from the germline V gene. The CDR3 is made up of 14 amino acids. The CDR3 protein is CASSYYGGAPEQFF. The CDR3 region has the DNA TGTGCCAGCAGCTATTACGGGGGGGCACCTGAGCAGTTCTTC.

This clonotype was found a few times. The chain carries TRBV7-9 and TRBJ1-5; no reliable D call. V was pared by 1 base and J by 0 bases, with 7 bases between. Germline assignment: CDR1 SEHNR and CDR2 FQNEAQ (reference sequence). The CDR3 sequence is 15 residues long. In DNA form, the CDR3 reads TGTGCCAGCAGCTTAGACAATAATAGCAATCAGCCCCAGCATTTT. Translation: CASSLDNNSNQPQHF.

This clonotype was seen only a few times. Here the CDR3 reads CSAIVMGTSGNTIYF. The CDR3 nucleotides are TGCAGTGCAATAGTGATGGGGACGTCTGGAAACACCATATATTTT. This chain uses TRBV20-1 with TRBJ1-3, with a possible D match to TRBD1 (5 bases). Trimming cost V 6 bases and J 1 base, with 16 bases left between them. The germline gives CDR1 DFQATT, CDR2 SNEGSKA (reference sequence). The CDR3 totals 15 residues.

This chain joins TRBV5-1 and TRBJ2-2; 9 bases align to TRBD1. The trim removed 4 bases at V and 5 bases at J, leaving 12 bases unmatched. The CDR3 is 17 amino acids. Looked up from germline, CDR1 is SGHRS and CDR2 is YFSETQ. The CDR3 reads CASSRGITGGPTGELFF. The CDR3 bases are TGCGCCAGCAGCCGCGGGATTACAGGGGGCCCAACCGGGGAGCTGTTTTTT.

V is TRBV29-1 and J is TRBJ1-1; 7 bases match TRBD1. This CDR3 has 11 residues. With 3 bases clipped from V and 10 bases from J, the junction kept 5 bases outside the gene matches. In germline, CDR1 is SQVTM, CDR2 ANQGSEA. CDR3 coding DNA: TGCAGCGTTGATTGGGGACAGCGAGCTTTCTTT. This gives the protein CSVDWGQRAFF. Together with reference TRBV29-1 and TRBJ1-1, the CDR3 gives the full variable domain: SAVISQKPSRDICQRGTSLTIQCQVDSQVTMMFWYRQQPGQSLTLIATANQGSEATYESGFVIDKFPISRPNLTFSTLTVSNMSPEDSSIYLCSVDWGQRAFFGQGTRLTVV.

The chain recombines TRBV5-1 with TRBJ2-3; D ambiguous. The V end was cut by 4 bases, the J end by 0 bases, with 9 bases between. CDR1 is SGHRS, CDR2 YFSETQ, per germline. The CDR3 covers 14 residues. This chain's CDR3 is CASSPRYSTDTQYF. The CDR3 DNA sequence: TGCGCCAGCAGCCCCAGATACAGCACAGATACGCAGTATTTT.

V and J are TRBV5-6 and TRBJ1-6; D remains ambiguous. V shed 7 bases and J shed 7 bases, with 12 bases lying between them. Germline V lookup: CDR1 SGHDT, CDR2 YYEEEE. This CDR3 spans 13 amino acids. The CDR3 is CASSTLPNSPLHF. DNA of the CDR3: TGTGCCAGCTCGACGTTGCCGAATTCACCCCTCCACTTT.

The chain combines TRBV4-3 with TRBJ1-3; D remains unclear. The V gene's germline CDR1 is LGHNA and CDR2 YSLEER. V lost 1 base and J 5 bases, leaving 3 bases between the germline ends. This CDR3 spans 12 amino acids. This CDR3 is CASSQGRNTIYF. The CDR3 DNA follows: TGCGCCAGCAGCCAAGGGCGAAACACCATATATTTT.

V usage is TRBV18 and J usage is TRBJ2-1; TRBD2 matches at 14 bases. V shed 0 bases, J shed 6 bases, and the junction held 1 base outside the gene matches. CDR3 length: 16 amino acids. From germline, CDR1 is KGHSH and CDR2 LQKENI. The CDR3 coding sequence is TGTGCCAGCTCACCACCGACTAGCGGGGGGGTCAATGAGCAGTTCTTC. Translating it yields CASSPPTSGGVNEQFF.

This rearrangement joins TRBV7-9 to TRBJ2-7; D might be TRBD1 (5 bases). Trimming pared 2 bases from V and 1 base from J, leaving 9 bases between. The CDR3 contains 14 residues. The germline CDR1 and CDR2 sequences are SEHNR and FQNEAQ (reference sequence). CDR3 nucleotide sequence: TGTGCCAGCAGCTTAAGTGACAGTTCCTACGAGCAGTACGTC. It encodes CASSLSDSSYEQYV.

This clonotype was observed a few times. The rearrangement links TRBV12-3 or TRBV12-4 to TRBJ2-3; D perhaps matches TRBD2 (5 bases). Trimming took off 5 bases at V and 4 bases at J, with 13 bases between the two ends. The CDR3 contains 14 residues. CDR3 DNA: TGTGCCAGCAGTCCTTGGGGAGAAGCAGATACGCAGTATTTT. It codes for CASSPWGEADTQYF.

This clonotype was seen many times. This chain joins TRBV7-9 and TRBJ2-3; 9 bases agree with TRBD2. Germline assignment: CDR1 SEHNR and CDR2 FQNEAQ (reference sequence). Trimming cost V 11 bases and J 3 bases; bases outside gene matches: 6. The CDR3 is 13 residues long. The CDR3 nucleotides are TGTGCCGGAAGCGGGGGGAGGACAGATACGCAGTATTTT. Residues: CAGSGGRTDTQYF.

The table lists this clonotype with a few counts. This chain connects TRBV11-2 to TRBJ1-1; D may be TRBD1 (5 bases). The CDR3 consists of 15 residues. V gave up 6 bases and J gave up 0 bases, with 14 bases separating them. CDR1 is SGHAT, CDR2 FQNNGV, per germline. In DNA form, the CDR3 reads TGTGCCAGCAGTCGTGGGGCACCTATGAACACTGAAGCTTTCTTT. This translates into CASSRGAPMNTEAFF.

This clonotype was observed a few times. The chain employs TRBV7-2 and TRBJ2-3, with 12 bases identical to TRBD2. CDR3 length: 15 residues. V shed 5 bases, J shed 5 bases, and the junction held 5 bases outside the gene matches. Germline V CDR1 and CDR2: SGHTA, FQGNSA. The CDR3 DNA follows: TGTGCCAGCAGCGTGACTAGCGGGGGCGAAGATACGCAGTATTTT. Residues: CASSVTSGGEDTQYF.

The rearrangement uses TRBV20-1 and TRBJ2-7; D remains ambiguous. The CDR3 is 11 residues long. Germline V lookup: CDR1 DFQATT, CDR2 SNEGSKA (reference sequence). The ends were cut back, 5 bases at V and 3 bases at J, with 8 bases in the middle. CDR3 nucleotide sequence: TGCAGTGCTGGAGTAAGCTACGAGCAGTACGTC. Its translation: CSAGVSYEQYV.

V and J are TRBV11-2 and TRBJ2-7; 9 bases match TRBD1. V shed 3 bases and J 6 bases; nucleotides not matched to a gene: 3. The CDR3 length is 13 residues. Germline V gives CDR1 SGHAT, CDR2 FQNNGV. CDR3 nucleotides: TGTGCCAGCAGCTTGGGACAGGGCGGCGAGCAGTACTTC. It codes for CASSLGQGGEQYF.

This clonotype showed up many times. This chain connects TRBV18 to TRBJ2-2; 9 bases line up with TRBD1. CDR1 KGHSH and CDR2 LQKENI come from the germline V gene. The length of the CDR3 is 16 residues. The J segment lost 4 bases and the V segment lost 1 base, leaving 4 bases of the junction unmatched. The CDR3 loop reads CASSPRQGGRTGELFF. Here the CDR3 DNA reads TGTGCCAGCTCACCACGACAGGGGGGTCGCACCGGGGAGCTGTTTTTT.